This TCR beta chain emerged from a study of cytomegalovirus exposure and HLA in healthy donors. PCR primers comprised 60 Vbeta and 13 Jbeta primers. Data came from immunoSEQ multiplex PCR; TCRdb stores just in-frame clones and leaves some out. The data contain approximately 190,000 clones, around 78% of them singletons. A remark on this clone: Its specificity is unknown.

Study-wide results and caveats: Whilst most TCR sequences proved rare, a subset of public TCRs occurred across many donors.

The length of the CDR3 is 13 residues. Losses at the gene ends were 6 bases for V and 4 bases for J; bases not matched to a gene: 3. Germline V gene lookup returns CDR1 MNHNY and CDR2 SVGAGI (reference sequence). The rearrangement uses TRBV6-6 and TRBJ2-1, with 7 bases aligning to TRBD1. The TCR originated in a woman aged 25 to 39 in good health and CMV-seropositive. The sample comprised PBMCs. Written as DNA, the CDR3 is TGTGCCAGCAGCCTGACAGGGTACAATGAGCAGTTCTTC. Its protein product is CASSLTGYNEQFF.